Listed below are T cell receptor beta chains from one sample, sequenced in a study of blood T cell repertoires in COVID-19. TCRdb keeps only in-frame clones here, not all; method: immunoSEQ multiplex PCR. The sample consists of nearly 110,000 clones, more than 80% of them appearing once. Sequencing was carried out using peripheral blood. The receptors were sampled from a woman aged 55-69 years with acute or convalescent COVID-19. CDR3s include the opening cysteine and the closing phenylalanine or tryptophan. The order of the fields is CDR3 protein, clone size, J gene, V gene. Where a row states a size, it is once, few, many or the class of an expanded clone; other rows omit it.

cdr3_aa: CASSLTGGNTIYF
clone_size: -
j_call: TRBJ1-3
v_call: TRBV6-5

cdr3_aa: CASSFSSGQDSPLHF
clone_size: many
j_call: TRBJ1-6
v_call: TRBV7-2

cdr3_aa: CASKLAGGSDEQFF
clone_size: once
j_call: TRBJ2-1
v_call: TRBV5-1

cdr3_aa: CASSLGGTVNQPQHF
clone_size: -
j_call: TRBJ1-5
v_call: TRBV13

cdr3_aa: CAISESDRGSDTQYF
clone_size: -
j_call: TRBJ2-3
v_call: TRBV10-3

cdr3_aa: CATTPEGQGGREQYF
clone_size: -
j_call: TRBJ2-7
v_call: TRBV19

cdr3_aa: CASSLDPGGNTGELFF
clone_size: -
j_call: TRBJ2-2
v_call: TRBV5-8

cdr3_aa: CSATDRVFTEAFF
clone_size: -
j_call: TRBJ1-1
v_call: TRBV29-1

cdr3_aa: CASSLATGTYEAFF
clone_size: -
j_call: TRBJ1-1
v_call: TRBV5-6

cdr3_aa: CASSVYTNSPLHF
clone_size: -
j_call: TRBJ1-6
v_call: TRBV14

cdr3_aa: CASSLRLAANQETQYF
clone_size: -
j_call: TRBJ2-5
v_call: TRBV5-4

cdr3_aa: CASRRAYRGTEAFF
clone_size: -
j_call: TRBJ1-1
v_call: TRBV6-5

cdr3_aa: CASSLGPGGDQETQYF
clone_size: -
j_call: TRBJ2-5
v_call: TRBV28

cdr3_aa: CASSPSPSNTGELFF
clone_size: -
j_call: TRBJ2-2
v_call: TRBV25-1

cdr3_aa: CASSLASSGGPYNEQFF
clone_size: -
j_call: TRBJ2-1
v_call: TRBV7-9

cdr3_aa: CASSLRARGSSYGYTF
clone_size: -
j_call: TRBJ1-2
v_call: TRBV28

cdr3_aa: CSAPTGGGYTF
clone_size: -
j_call: TRBJ1-2
v_call: TRBV20-1

cdr3_aa: CATSWRDSGETQYF
clone_size: -
j_call: TRBJ2-5
v_call: TRBV6-6

cdr3_aa: CASSPSGAGEQYF
clone_size: -
j_call: TRBJ2-7
v_call: TRBV7-7

cdr3_aa: CASSLDTNRIYGYTF
clone_size: -
j_call: TRBJ1-2
v_call: TRBV11-2

cdr3_aa: CASSGQGGGTEAFF
clone_size: few
j_call: TRBJ1-1
v_call: TRBV5-1

cdr3_aa: CASSRTGDSQPQHF
clone_size: -
j_call: TRBJ1-5
v_call: TRBV7-3

cdr3_aa: CASSESDRAGQPQHF
clone_size: -
j_call: TRBJ1-5
v_call: TRBV10-2

cdr3_aa: CASSARGNAPLHF
clone_size: -
j_call: TRBJ1-6
v_call: TRBV25-1

cdr3_aa: CASSQPNRGRNYGYTF
clone_size: -
j_call: TRBJ1-2
v_call: TRBV4-1

cdr3_aa: CAWGQGYEQYF
clone_size: -
j_call: TRBJ2-7
v_call: TRBV30

cdr3_aa: CASSPSDSYYGYTF
clone_size: -
j_call: TRBJ1-2
v_call: TRBV5-1

cdr3_aa: CASRAGGASGTEAFF
clone_size: -
j_call: TRBJ1-1
v_call: TRBV6-5

cdr3_aa: CASSLSSSYNEQFF
clone_size: -
j_call: TRBJ2-1
v_call: TRBV11-3

cdr3_aa: CASSQAYRERTDTQYF
clone_size: -
j_call: TRBJ2-3
v_call: TRBV3-1/TRBV3-2

cdr3_aa: CASSLISGTSGNYEQFF
clone_size: -
j_call: TRBJ2-1
v_call: TRBV7-6

cdr3_aa: CASSSSYQPQHF
clone_size: -
j_call: TRBJ1-5
v_call: TRBV12-3/TRBV12-4

cdr3_aa: CAWSGGNGLLAFF
clone_size: -
j_call: TRBJ1-1
v_call: TRBV30

cdr3_aa: CASTHRGGRETQYF
clone_size: -
j_call: TRBJ2-5
v_call: TRBV6-5

cdr3_aa: CASSSLAGTNEQFF
clone_size: -
j_call: TRBJ2-1
v_call: TRBV6-6

cdr3_aa: CAIQTREGEQYF
clone_size: -
j_call: TRBJ2-7
v_call: TRBV10-3

cdr3_aa: CASSETRDRGFEAFF
clone_size: few
j_call: TRBJ1-1
v_call: TRBV10-2

cdr3_aa: CASSPTGYDYGYTF
clone_size: few
j_call: TRBJ1-2
v_call: TRBV19

cdr3_aa: CASENRGTDTQYF
clone_size: -
j_call: TRBJ2-3
v_call: TRBV6-5

cdr3_aa: CASSHGSVGTGELFF
clone_size: -
j_call: TRBJ2-2
v_call: TRBV3-1/TRBV3-2

cdr3_aa: CASSLTRNQPQHF
clone_size: -
j_call: TRBJ1-5
v_call: TRBV7-2

cdr3_aa: CASSESSGVGKNIQYF
clone_size: -
j_call: TRBJ2-4
v_call: TRBV10-1

cdr3_aa: CASSEQGGGEKLFF
clone_size: -
j_call: TRBJ1-4
v_call: TRBV2

cdr3_aa: CASRANTEAFF
clone_size: once
j_call: TRBJ1-1
v_call: TRBV6-5

cdr3_aa: CASKGGHEQFF
clone_size: once
j_call: TRBJ2-1
v_call: TRBV12-3/TRBV12-4

cdr3_aa: CASSLPTGYQETQYF
clone_size: once
j_call: TRBJ2-5
v_call: TRBV28

cdr3_aa: CASSLGGVNTEAFF
clone_size: -
j_call: TRBJ1-1
v_call: TRBV7-2

cdr3_aa: CAWSRSTGFPTEAFF
clone_size: -
j_call: TRBJ1-1
v_call: TRBV30

cdr3_aa: CASSLGRGTEAFF
clone_size: -
j_call: TRBJ1-1
v_call: TRBV27

cdr3_aa: CASSVSDRNTGELFF
clone_size: -
j_call: TRBJ2-2
v_call: TRBV9

cdr3_aa: CASSIGGHSYEQYF
clone_size: -
j_call: TRBJ2-7
v_call: TRBV19

cdr3_aa: CATSDSFPDTQYF
clone_size: -
j_call: TRBJ2-3
v_call: TRBV24-1

cdr3_aa: CASSLGLAATTDTQYF
clone_size: once
j_call: TRBJ2-3
v_call: TRBV5-1

cdr3_aa: CASRYSGGAGEQYF
clone_size: -
j_call: TRBJ2-7
v_call: TRBV6-2/TRBV6-3

cdr3_aa: CASSQLYSPEGSGNTIYF
clone_size: -
j_call: TRBJ1-3
v_call: TRBV18

cdr3_aa: CASSSETGSGSF
clone_size: -
j_call: TRBJ1-4
v_call: TRBV6-6

cdr3_aa: CATSRDRLRGSYEQYF
clone_size: -
j_call: TRBJ2-7
v_call: TRBV15

cdr3_aa: CASSPGRGSSYNEQFF
clone_size: -
j_call: TRBJ2-1
v_call: TRBV7-2

cdr3_aa: CASSSFRDRAGEQYF
clone_size: -
j_call: TRBJ2-7
v_call: TRBV7-9